One and the same sample provided the 15 T cell receptor beta chains below, sequenced in a study of cytomegalovirus exposure and HLA in healthy donors. In the PCR, 60 Vbeta and 13 Jbeta primers were used. Profiling relied on immunoSEQ multiplex PCR, and the TCRdb table lists in-frame clones only, not all of them. Here the sample spans 180,000 or so clones, roughly 8.7% being singletons. The sequenced material came from PBMCs. The origin of the receptors is a woman under 40 in good health and CMV-seropositive.

This clone was counted between two and nine times. This specimen includes other DNA sequences encoding the same CDR3. The rearrangement uses TRBV7-9 and TRBJ2-5, with TRBD1 matching 7 bases. V lost 5 bases and J lost 7; bases outside the gene matches: 7. There are 13 residues in the CDR3. CDR1 SEHNR and CDR2 FQNEAQ come from the germline V gene (reference sequence). The CDR3 region is CASSAQHRGTQYF. As DNA, the CDR3 is TGTGCCAGCAGCGCCCAACACAGGGGGACCCAGTACTTC.

This clone was detected only a few times. CDR3 sequence reads: CASSPESGWEETQYF. DNA of the CDR3: TGCGCCAGCAGCCCGGAATCCGGGTGGGAAGAGACCCAGTACTTC. The chain carries TRBV5-1 and TRBJ2-5; D unresolved. Germline-derived CDR1 and CDR2 are SGHRS and YFSETQ. V shed 4 bases and J shed 3 bases, with 16 bases lying between them. CDR3 size: 15 residues.

The chain employs TRBV5-1 and TRBJ2-1, with 7 bases that match TRBD2. The CDR3 contains 15 residues. In germline, CDR1 is SGHRS, CDR2 YFSETQ. V was clipped by 4 bases and J by 2 bases; unmatched bases: 6. The DNA for the CDR3 is TGCGCCAGCAGCCCCGGGACTACCGCCTACAATGAGCAGTTCTTC. It yields the protein CASSPGTTAYNEQFF.

V is TRBV7-8 and J is TRBJ2-7, with TRBD2 matching over 15 bases. The V gene's germline CDR1 is SGHVS and CDR2 FQNEAQ. The CDR3 contains 19 residues. J lost 1 base, V lost 4 bases, and 11 bases had no gene match. The CDR3 loop reads CASSSARGTSGRLSYEQYF. Written as DNA, the CDR3 is TGTGCCAGCAGCTCGGCGCGTGGGACTAGCGGGAGGTTATCCTACGAGCAGTACTTC. Supplemented by reference TRBV7-8 and TRBJ2-7, the full variable domain reads GAGVSQSPRYKVAKRGQDVALRCDPISGHVSLFWYQQALGQGPEFLTYFQNEAQLDKSGLPSDRFFAERPEGSVSTLKIQRTQQEDSAVYLCASSSARGTSGRLSYEQYFGPGTRLTVT.

This chain uses TRBV7-9 with TRBJ2-2; the match to TRBD2 covers 7 bases. Germline V CDR1 and CDR2: SEHNR, FQNEAQ (reference sequence). There are 17 residues in the CDR3. V lost 5 bases to trimming and J lost 5 bases; unmatched junction nucleotides: 14. In DNA form, the CDR3 reads TGTGCCAGCAGCGTGAGGAAGGCTAGCGGTGCGACCGGGGAGCTGTTTTTT. It codes for CASSVRKASGATGELFF.

The V call is TRBV7-9, the J call TRBJ2-2, with 8 bases identical to TRBD1. This CDR3 has 14 residues. J lost 7 bases, V lost 4 bases, and 5 bases had no gene match. Germline V gene data show CDR1 as SEHNR and CDR2 as FQNEAQ (reference sequence). CDR3 sequence (DNA): TGTGCCAGCAGCTCCAGGGACAGGAGCGGGGAGCTGTTTTTT. Translation: CASSSRDRSGELFF.

This clone was picked up a small number of times. J is TRBJ1-1 and V is TRBV5-4; D is possibly TRBD1 (6 bases). The CDR3 is 16 residues long. CDR1 and CDR2 (germline): SGHNT, YYREEE (reference sequence). Trimming left V 4 bases short and J 1 base short, with 17 bases between. The CDR3 sequence: CASSLGGWRRNTEAFF. The CDR3 nucleotides read TGTGCCAGCAGCCTAGGGGGTTGGAGGAGGAACACTGAAGCTTTCTTT.

The chain uses TRBV4-1 and TRBJ2-7, with D uncertain. The germline gives CDR1 MGHRA, CDR2 YSYEKL. Trimming took off 0 bases at V and 5 bases at J, with 14 bases between the two ends. This CDR3 has 15 residues. This chain's CDR3 is CASSQDWQSGHEQYF. The CDR3 nucleotides read TGCGCCAGCAGCCAAGATTGGCAGAGTGGGCACGAGCAGTACTTC.

This clone came up a few times. This chain links TRBV25-1 with TRBJ2-5; TRBD2 agrees at 13 bases. The V and J ends lost 2 bases and 3 bases, in that order; junction bases with no gene match: 3. The germline V gene encodes CDR1 MGHDK and CDR2 SYGVNS. This CDR3 is built from 16 residues. The CDR3 here is CASSEGGTSGEETQYF. CDR3 coding DNA: TGTGCCAGCAGTGAAGGGGGGACTAGCGGGGAAGAGACCCAGTACTTC.

V and J are TRBV7-9 and TRBJ1-2; D gene ambiguous. This CDR3 comprises 14 residues. The germline V gene has CDR1 SEHNR and CDR2 FQNEAQ (reference sequence). The germline V and J ends were trimmed by 0 bases and 5 bases, with 10 bases remaining between them. CDR3 sequence: CASSLALLQYGYTF. The CDR3 coding sequence is TGTGCCAGCAGCTTAGCGCTGTTACAGTATGGCTACACCTTC.

This clone showed up just a few times. V and J are TRBV30 and TRBJ2-1; 7 bases fit TRBD2. The germline gives CDR1 GTSNPN, CDR2 SVGIG (reference sequence). J gave up 5 bases and V 2 bases, and 15 bases lay outside the gene matches. There are 17 residues in the CDR3. The CDR3 spells CAWSPHYGLGINNEQFF. The DNA of the CDR3 is TGTGCCTGGAGTCCTCACTACGGACTAGGCATTAACAATGAGCAGTTCTTC.

This clone came up a few times. The chain employs TRBV27 and TRBJ2-4; possibly TRBD1 for D (6 bases). Germline assignment: CDR1 MNHEY and CDR2 SMNVEV (reference sequence). V was clipped by 6 bases and J by 0 bases, with 12 bases between them. The CDR3 sequence is 15 residues long. CDR3 sequence reads: CASRGHPLAKNIQYF. CDR3 nucleotide sequence: TGTGCCAGCAGGGGACACCCTCTAGCCAAAAACATTCAGTACTTC.

This clone was recorded a few times. The chain couples TRBV5-1 to TRBJ2-5; TRBD2 is a possible D gene (6 bases). This CDR3 contains 15 residues. In germline, CDR1 is SGHRS, CDR2 YFSETQ. Between the trimmed V and J ends, which lost 0 bases and 11 bases, there was a span of 20 bases. CDR3 loop: CASSLAQASRREQYF. The DNA for the CDR3 is TGCGCCAGCAGCTTGGCCCAGGCCTCCAGGAGGGAGCAGTACTTC. The variable domain in full, completed from reference TRBV5-1 and TRBJ2-5, reads KAGVTQTPRYLIKTRGQQVTLSCSPISGHRSVSWYQQTPGQGLQFLFEYFSETQRNKGNFPGRFSGRQFSNSRSEMNVSTLELGDSALYLCASSLAQASRREQYFGPGTRLLVL.

The table lists this clone with a few counts. The V call is TRBV19, the J call TRBJ1-1; D remains unclear. Germline V CDR1 and CDR2: LNHDA, SQIVND (reference sequence). There are 13 residues in the CDR3. V lost 1 base, J lost 6 bases, and 9 bases lay in between. This CDR3 reads CASSIVRLAEAFF. The CDR3 DNA reads TGTGCCAGTAGTATAGTACGGTTGGCTGAAGCTTTCTTT.

This chain joins TRBV5-6 and TRBJ2-1; 8 positions agree with TRBD1. The length of the CDR3 is 15 residues. The ends lost 2 bases at V and 6 bases at J; junction bases unmatched: 7. Germline lookup yields CDR1 SGHDT and CDR2 YYEEEE. The CDR3 DNA reads as TGTGCCAGCAGCTTTGGACAGGGTGGGAGCAATGAGCAGTTCTTC. Protein product: CASSFGQGGSNEQFF.